Following are 14 T cell receptor beta chains from one sample sequenced in a study of blood T cells in healthy people across ages. Alongside a J-beta primer mix, a sample-barcoded 5' primer served in a second PCR lasting about 7 to 11 cycles. Via MiXCR, TCRdb re-called the 5' RACE reads, giving one row per CDR3 protein. Of about 1.6 million distinct CDR3 sequences in the sample, approximately 32% were seen once. The sample was blood. These receptors all come from a woman aged 30 to 39 in good health.

This rearrangement joins TRBV27 to TRBJ2-5; a possible D gene is TRBD1 (6 bases). The CDR3 runs 14 residues. Germline V gene data show CDR1 as MNHEY and CDR2 as SMNVEV (reference sequence). Trimming took 7 bases from V and 4 from J, leaving 16 bases between them. The CDR3 sequence is CASNRDNQVETQYF. The CDR3 bases are TGTGCCAGCAATCGGGACAATCAGGTAGAGACCCAGTACTTC.

V and J are TRBV20-1 and TRBJ1-2, with 8 bases fitting TRBD1. There are 13 residues in the CDR3. J gave up 7 bases and V 2 bases, and 6 bases lay outside the gene matches. Germline CDR1 is DFQATT and CDR2 is SNEGSKA (reference sequence). This chain's CDR3 is CSARPGQGAGYTF. Written as DNA, the CDR3 is TGCAGTGCTAGACCCGGGCAGGGGGCTGGCTACACCTTC.

The V and J genes are TRBV7-2 and TRBJ2-2, with a weak D call TRBD1 (5 bases). This CDR3 is 14 amino acids long. Trimming took 2 bases from V and 4 from J, leaving 8 bases between them. The germline gives CDR1 SGHTA, CDR2 FQGNSA. CDR3 residues: CASSLQRGTGELFF. CDR3 nucleotides: TGTGCCAGCAGCTTACAAAGGGGCACCGGGGAGCTGTTTTTT.

The rearrangement uses TRBV5-1 and TRBJ2-1; 11 nucleotides match TRBD1. The CDR3 is 15 amino acids. Germline V CDR1 and CDR2: SGHRS, YFSETQ. J was trimmed by 8 bases and V by 2 bases; bases with no gene match: 6. The CDR3 spells CASSFSGTGGDEQFF. DNA of the CDR3: TGCGCCAGCAGCTTTTCCGGGACAGGGGGGGATGAGCAGTTCTTC.

The table lists this clonotype with a few counts. The chain couples TRBV9 to TRBJ2-5, with TRBD1 identical over 8 bases. The J call may be in error: the DNA end matches TRBJ2-7 better. In germline, CDR1 is SGDLS, CDR2 YYNGEE. The CDR3 sequence is 14 residues long. In nucleotides, the CDR3 is TGTGCCAGCAGCGCGGCGGGACAGGTGTACGAGCAGTACTTC. This gives the protein CASSAAGQVYEQYF.

The chain couples TRBV6-5 to TRBJ2-3; D is uncertain. This CDR3 is built from 15 residues. Germline V lookup: CDR1 MNHEY, CDR2 SVGAGI. Trimming pared 5 bases from V and 0 bases from J, leaving 12 bases between. The CDR3 loop reads CASSRLYSSTDTQYF. In nucleotides, the CDR3 is TGTGCCAGCAGTAGACTTTATTCTAGCACAGATACGCAGTATTTT.

Regarding this clonotype: This sequence may be a read error, since a much larger clone differs from it by one base. J is TRBJ2-3 and V is TRBV7-3; TRBD1 matches 8 bases. CDR3 length: 15 amino acids. Germline CDR1 and CDR2: SGHTA and FQGTGA. CDR3 loop: CASRPTGQGTGTQYF. CDR3 sequence (DNA): TGTGCCAGCAGACCCACAGGGCAAGGGACAGGTACGCAGTATTTT. The entire variable domain, with the rest obtained from reference TRBV7-3 and TRBJ2-3, is as follows: GAGVSQTPSNKVTEKGKYVELRCDPISGHTALYWYRQSLGQGPEFLIYFQGTGAADDSGLPNDRFFAVRPEGSVSTLKIQRTERGDSAVYLCASRPTGQGTGTQYFGPGTRLTVL.

The rearrangement uses TRBV7-3 and TRBJ2-1, with 8 bases identical to TRBD1. After removal of 1 base from V and 7 bases from J, the junction contained 6 bases not matched to a gene. This CDR3 is 15 amino acids long. In germline, CDR1 is SGHTA, CDR2 FQGTGA. The CDR3 nucleotides read TGTGCCAGCAGCTTAAACAGGGACAGGAGAAATGAGCAGTTCTTC. It encodes CASSLNRDRRNEQFF.

V usage is TRBV20-1 and J usage is TRBJ2-1; D is unclear. Trimming shortened V by 1 base and J by 7 bases, and 5 bases separated the two germline ends. This CDR3 is 11 amino acids long. From germline, CDR1 is DFQATT and CDR2 SNEGSKA (reference sequence). CDR3 amino acids: CSARGMNEQFF. For the CDR3, the DNA is TGCAGTGCTAGAGGGATGAATGAGCAGTTCTTC.

The chain combines TRBV28 with TRBJ2-2, with TRBD2 as a possible D gene (6 bases). The CDR3 totals 15 residues. Germline V CDR1 and CDR2: MDHEN, SYDVKM. The germline V and J ends were trimmed by 6 bases and 6 bases, with 17 bases remaining between them. The CDR3 reads CASSKSSAGSGELFF. CDR3 nucleotide sequence: TGTGCCAGCAGCAAATCTAGCGCCGGCTCCGGGGAGCTGTTTTTT.

V and J are TRBV20-1 and TRBJ2-3; TRBD1 matches 7 bases. This CDR3 comprises 18 residues. Germline loops: CDR1 DFQATT, CDR2 SNEGSKA (reference sequence). Germline trimming cut 4 bases from V and 2 bases from J; bases unmatched to any gene: 18. Here the CDR3 reads CSAKSKGARTFNTDTQYF. The CDR3 coding sequence is TGCAGTGCTAAGTCCAAGGGGGCCCGAACTTTTAACACAGATACGCAGTATTTT.

A word on this clonotype: Compared with germline, one end of the junction differs, possibly owing to a read error. The chain recombines TRBV12-3 or TRBV12-4 with TRBJ2-6, with TRBD2 matching over 10 bases. The CDR3 consists of 19 residues. CDR3 DNA sequence: TGTGCCAGCAGTTTCGAGCTAGCGGGGGTCCGCTCTGGGGCCAACGTCCCGACTTTC. Translating it yields CASSFELAGVRSGANVPTF.

With regard to this clonotype: Given a much more abundant clone one base away, this may be a read error. The chain couples TRBV4-1 to TRBJ1-2; 11 bases are shared with TRBD1. The V and J ends lost 0 bases and 3 bases, in that order; junction bases with no gene match: 6. The CDR3 loop spans 17 amino acids. Germline V lookup: CDR1 MGHRA, CDR2 YSYEKL. The CDR3 reads CASSQDPPGQGDYGYTF. CDR3 DNA sequence: TGCGCCAGCAGCCAAGACCCTCCGGGACAGGGGGACTATGGCTACACCTTC.

To note about this clonotype: This may arise from a read error, as a much more abundant clone is one base away. The V call is TRBV20-1, the J call TRBJ2-3; D gene ambiguous. Germline V gene sequence: CDR1 DFQATT, CDR2 SNEGSKA (reference sequence). CDR3 length: 16 residues. V lost 2 bases and J 2 bases, leaving 17 bases between the germline ends. The CDR3 loop is CSARSTAFGHTDTQYF. The CDR3 bases are TGCAGTGCTAGATCTACAGCCTTTGGCCACACAGATACGCAGTATTTT.